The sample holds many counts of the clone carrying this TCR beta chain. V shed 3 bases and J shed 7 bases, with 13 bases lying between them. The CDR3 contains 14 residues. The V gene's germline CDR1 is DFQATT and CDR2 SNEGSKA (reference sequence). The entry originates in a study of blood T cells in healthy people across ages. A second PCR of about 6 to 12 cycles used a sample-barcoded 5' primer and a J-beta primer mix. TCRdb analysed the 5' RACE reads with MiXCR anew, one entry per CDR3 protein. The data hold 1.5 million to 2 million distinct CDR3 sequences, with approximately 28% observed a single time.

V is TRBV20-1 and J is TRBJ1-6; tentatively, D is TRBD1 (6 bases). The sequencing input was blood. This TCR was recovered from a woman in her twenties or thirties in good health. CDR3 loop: CSARPGQGNSPLHF. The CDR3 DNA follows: TGCAGTGCTAGGCCCGGTCAGGGGAATTCACCCCTCCACTTT.